Presented here are 10 T cell receptor beta chains from one specimen sequenced in a study of blood T cell repertoires in COVID-19. Some clones are missing from TCRdb's copy, which holds only in-frame ones; the method was immunoSEQ multiplex PCR. The profile shows approximately 250,000 clones, around four fifths of them singletons. Sequenced material: peripheral blood. The receptors stem from a man aged 55 to 70 with acute or convalescent COVID-19.

Points on this clone: The junction and the germline gene differ at one end; a read error may be behind it. The chain employs TRBV7-7 and TRBJ2-2; D may be TRBD1 (6 bases). CDR3 length: 15 amino acids. The V gene's germline CDR1 is SSHAT and CDR2 FNYEAQ (reference sequence). CDR3: CASSLQGPNTGELFF. For the CDR3, the DNA is TGTGCTAGCAGCTTACAGGGCCCAAACACCGGGGAGCTGTTTTTT.

V gene TRBV2 combines with J gene TRBJ2-5; 9 bases map to TRBD2. The CDR3 sequence is 18 residues long. Germline CDR1 is SNHLY and CDR2 is FYNNEI. The J segment lost 13 bases and the V segment lost 0 bases, leaving 21 bases of the junction unmatched. CDR3 protein: CASSEAGLGGSSGAPGYF. CDR3 coding DNA: TGTGCCAGCAGTGAAGCAGGATTAGGGGGCTCTAGCGGGGCGCCCGGGTACTTC. The full variable domain, in which reference TRBV2 and TRBJ2-5 provide the parts outside the CDR3, is EPEVTQTPSHQVTQMGQEVILRCVPISNHLYFYWYRQILGQKVEFLVSFYNNEISEKSEIFDDQFSVERPDGSNFTLKIRSTKLEDSAMYFCASSEAGLGGSSGAPGYFGPGTRLLVL.

V gene TRBV5-4 combines with J gene TRBJ1-1, with TRBD1 identical over 7 bases. The germline CDR1 and CDR2 sequences are SGHNT and YYREEE (reference sequence). Losses at the gene ends were 4 bases for V and 0 bases for J; bases not matched to a gene: 12. There are 17 residues in the CDR3. CDR3 DNA: TGTGCCAGCAGCCGCCAGCCCAAAGACAGGGTGAACACTGAAGCTTTCTTT. It specifies CASSRQPKDRVNTEAFF.

V is TRBV6-5 and J is TRBJ1-2, with 11 bases that match TRBD1. CDR1 is MNHEY and CDR2 is SVGAGI in the germline V gene. The CDR3 has 15 residues. With V trimmed by 6 bases and J by 7 bases, 10 bases remained unmatched. The CDR3 bases are TGTGCCAGCAGAAGGACAGGGGGCGTCCTAGGTGGCTACACCTTC. Its translation is CASRRTGGVLGGYTF.

Turning to this clone: A junction boundary mismatches the germline segment, possibly from a read error. J is TRBJ1-2 and V is TRBV7-7; D gene unclear. This CDR3 region has 12 residues. Germline lookup yields CDR1 SSHAT and CDR2 FNYEAQ (reference sequence). The CDR3 spells CASSVQFYGYTF. The CDR3 DNA is TGTGCTAGCAGCGTACAGTTTTATGGCTACACCTTC. Together with reference TRBV7-7 and TRBJ1-2, the CDR3 gives the full variable domain: GAGVSQSPRYKVTKRGQDVTLRCDPISSHATLYWYQQALGQGPEFLTYFNYEAQPDKSGLPSDRFSAERPEGSISTLTIQRTEQRDSAMYRCASSVQFYGYTFGSGTRLTVV.

V is TRBV7-2 and J is TRBJ2-3; 14 nucleotides line up with TRBD2. V lost 5 bases, J lost 4 bases, and 8 bases stayed unmatched. The CDR3 has 17 residues. The germline V gene has CDR1 SGHTA and CDR2 FQGNSA. The CDR3 loop reads CASSPGLAGAESDTQYF. For the CDR3, the DNA is TGTGCCAGCAGCCCGGGACTAGCGGGAGCGGAATCAGATACGCAGTATTTT.

The chain carries TRBV19 and TRBJ1-5, with TRBD1 as a possible D gene (6 bases). This CDR3 spans 19 amino acids. CDR1 LNHDA and CDR2 SQIVND come from the germline V gene (reference sequence). V lost 0 bases, J lost 0 bases, and 18 bases lay in between. The CDR3 DNA follows: TGTGCCAGTAGTATAGATGGGGGGGCGTTTGGGGATAGCAATCAGCCCCAGCATTTT. It specifies CASSIDGGAFGDSNQPQHF. Based on the CDR3 plus reference TRBV19 and TRBJ1-5, the full variable domain is DGGITQSPKYLFRKEGQNVTLSCEQNLNHDAMYWYRQDPGQGLRLIYYSQIVNDFQKGDIAEGYSVSREKKESFPLTVTSAQKNPTAFYLCASSIDGGAFGDSNQPQHFGDGTRLSIL.

The rearrangement links TRBV10-1 to TRBJ2-2; TRBD1 might be the D (6 bases). This CDR3 is 11 amino acids long. Trimming pared 8 bases from V and 7 bases from J, leaving 8 bases between. Germline loops: CDR1 WNHNN, CDR2 SYGVQD (reference sequence). The CDR3 region is CASSRGGELFF. The CDR3 coding sequence is TGCGCCAGCTCCAGGGGCGGGGAGCTGTTTTTT.

The V call is TRBV18, the J call TRBJ2-1, with D possibly being TRBD1 (6 bases). The CDR3 extends over 15 amino acids. The V gene lost 1 base and the J gene lost 8 bases, with 15 bases spanning the gap. Looked up from germline, CDR1 is KGHSH and CDR2 is LQKENI. The chain's CDR3 is CASSPLAGVVDEQFF. In DNA form, the CDR3 reads TGTGCCAGCTCACCACTCGCAGGGGTGGTCGATGAGCAGTTCTTC.

The chain carries TRBV29-1 and TRBJ2-5; TRBD1 aligns across 10 bases. CDR1 is SQVTM, CDR2 ANQGSEA, per germline. The V segment lost 7 bases and the J segment 1 base; nucleotides outside the gene matches: 9. The CDR3 totals 15 residues. The CDR3 sequence is CSARTGGRIQETQYF. CDR3 in DNA: TGCAGCGCTAGGACAGGGGGTCGGATCCAAGAGACCCAGTACTTC.